The 3 T cell receptor beta chains presented below share a single source sample, sequenced in a study of spatial heterogeneity in lung cancer. Points from the study as a whole: How many expanded intratumoral alpha and beta TCRs were present tracked the tumor mutation count, which was a count of nonsynonymous mutations.

These TCRs are of unknown antigen specificity. TCRdb independently ran MiXCR on the 5' RACE reads; one entry per CDR3 protein. The repertoire consists of roughly 18,000 distinct CDR3 sequences, with roughly 10% occurring once and the leading ten covering about 22%. Noted time point: sample taken at primary tumor resection. Sequences were derived from lung tumor tissue, sampled at surgery. These TCRs come from a female donor with early-stage non-small cell lung cancer.

A few counts support this clonotype. Since the library was made to target alpha chains, this beta chain is a stray read and its abundance is not meaningful. This chain uses TRBV29-1 with TRBJ1-2; the match to TRBD1 covers 7 bases. This CDR3 is 14 amino acids long. V lost 8 bases and J lost 1; bases outside the gene matches: 10. Germline V gene lookup returns CDR1 SQVTM and CDR2 ANQGSEA. The CDR3 DNA reads as TGCAGCCCAAAATTGACAGGGCATAACTATGGCTACACCTTC. This sequence encodes CSPKLTGHNYGYTF.

This clonotype was seen only a few times. The library was prepared for alpha chains; this beta chain is a stray read, so its frequency means little. CDR3 residues: CASTKDRGRTGELFF. CDR3 DNA: TGTGCCAGCACTAAGGACAGGGGGCGTACCGGGGAGCTGTTTTTT. The chain has TRBV6-1 and TRBJ2-2, with TRBD1 matching over 11 bases. The CDR3 consists of 15 residues. The germline V gene encodes CDR1 MNHNS and CDR2 SASEGT. V lost 7 bases, J lost 5 bases, and 6 bases stayed unmatched.

This clonotype was picked up many times. With the library built for alpha chains, this beta chain is off target and its frequency is not meaningful. This chain connects TRBV20-1 to TRBJ2-4; no clear D. Trimming pared 4 bases from V and 1 base from J, leaving 11 bases between. CDR3 length equals 14 residues. CDR1 DFQATT and CDR2 SNEGSKA come from the germline V gene (reference sequence). CDR3 in DNA: TGCAGTGCTACCTCTTCGTTTGCCAAAAACATTCAGTACTTC. Translated, it gives CSATSSFAKNIQYF.